This paragraph covers one T cell receptor (beta chain) sequence. The antigen remains unidentified. This CDR3 region has 13 residues. V was trimmed by 5 bases and J by 2 bases, leaving 9 bases between them. Germline loops: CDR1 SEHNR, CDR2 FQNEAQ (reference sequence). The sample is drawn from a study of T cell responses to AZD1222 COVID-19 vaccine. The method was immunoSEQ multiplex PCR; TCRdb's version includes in-frame clones alone and lacks a portion of them. The sample includes 120,000 or so clones, approximately 85% of them seen just once. Overall study results and limits: Repertoires were collected only later (after the peak T cell response had occurred). Regions 160-218 and 743-854 held dominance among vaccine-associated CD4 TCRs, which spanned spike. Close to half of all spike-specific TCRs reportedly target regions of the variants that are unmutated.

V usage is TRBV7-9 and J usage is TRBJ1-2; a weak D match, TRBD1 (5 bases). This material consisted of peripheral blood, taken on day 0 of AZD1222 vaccination. This sequence was found in an adult in good health. CDR3 region: CASSPEGNYGYTF. The DNA for the CDR3 is TGTGCCAGCAGCCCAGAGGGGAACTATGGCTACACCTTC.